What follows describes a single T cell receptor (beta chain). What it recognizes is unknown. Libraries were UMI-labeled 5' RACE TRB cDNA. TCRdb reanalyzed the 5' RACE reads, giving one entry per CDR3 protein sequence and no DNA. Its listing shows roughly 110,000 distinct CDR3 sequences. Naivety in CD8+ T cells corresponded to a CD45RO-CCR7+CD27+CD95- phenotype. The CDR3 is 14 amino acids. The germline V gene encodes CDR1 MDHEN and CDR2 SYDVKM. The data stem from a study of CXCR3-negative and CXCR3-positive naive CD8 T cells. General study results and limits: For CXCR3-positive naive cells, TRB CDR3s were more hydrophobic than those of CXCR3-negative naive cells. Both naive subsets showed comparably high diversity, and memory CD8+ cells showed much lower diversity. Most assays were run on fresh PBMCs (CXCR3 expression partially decreased after cryopreservation).

The sequencing input was naive CXCR3+ CD8+ T cells from blood. Subset: CD45RO-CCR7+CD27+CD95- naive CD8+ T cells expressing CXCR3 (TNR3+). The TCR was taken from a human donor in good health. Some clones in this sample may be carry-over from other donors' samples. V and J are TRBV28 and TRBJ2-3. The CDR3 region is CASSLYDSTDTQYF.